Listed below are T cell receptor beta chains from one sample, sequenced in a study of T cell repertoires in ileal Crohn's disease. Sequenced by immunoSEQ multiplex PCR; TCRdb stores in-frame clones only, minus some. Among 3,000 to 4,000 clones, around four fifths were seen once, and the ten largest hold around 14%. The sequenced sample consisted of ileal tissue. Receptors originate from an adult with Crohn's disease. CDR3s include the opening cysteine and the closing phenylalanine or tryptophan. A D gene is named only where the DNA matches it firmly. The size entry is marked missing in some rows and otherwise reads once, few, many or a size class.

cdr3_nt cdr3_aa j_call v_call cdr3_length clone_size d_call
TGTGCCAGCAGCTTAGGAGGGGGACCAGATACGCAGTATTTT CASSLGGGPDTQYF TRBJ2-3 TRBV7-9 14 - -
TGTGCCAGCAGCCAACCTCTCCCAAGTTTGAGCGGGGAGGGCGGGGAGCTGTTTTTT CASSQPLPSLSGEGGELFF TRBJ2-2 TRBV4-2 19 - TRBD2
TGTGCCAGCTCGACCTCAGACAGGGGCGCTTTCTTT CASSTSDRGAFF TRBJ1-1 TRBV28 12 few TRBD1
TGTGCCAGCAGCGAGGGCTCCTATAATTCACCCCTCCACTTT CASSEGSYNSPLHF TRBJ1-6 TRBV6-4 14 - -
TGTGCCAGTAGTCGTACCAGGAAGTCCTATAATTCACCCCTCCACTTT CASSRTRKSYNSPLHF TRBJ1-6 TRBV19 16 large -
TGTGCCAGCAGCTTACGGGCCGCGGGACTCAATGAAAAACTGTTTTTT CASSLRAAGLNEKLFF TRBJ1-4 TRBV11-2 16 - -
TGTGCCAGCACCCTAGGGGGACAGGACTATGGCTACACCTTC CASTLGGQDYGYTF TRBJ1-2 TRBV28 14 - TRBD1
TGTGCCAGCAGTAACGACAGACCAACTAATGAAAAACTGTTTTTT CASSNDRPTNEKLFF TRBJ1-4 TRBV6-6 15 - -
TGTGCCAGCACCTCGAAGGGGGACGAGCAGTACTTC CASTSKGDEQYF TRBJ2-7 TRBV2 12 - -
TGTGCCAGCAGCCAAGAATACCCGGGACTGTCCTACGAGCAGTACTTC CASSQEYPGLSYEQYF TRBJ2-7 TRBV4-2 16 - -
TGTGCCAGCAGTTCAAACAGGCTGTACCAAGAGACCCAGTACTTC CASSSNRLYQETQYF TRBJ2-5 TRBV7-9 15 - -
TGTGCCAGCAGCTTGGGTGGGACAGCGAACACTGAAGCTTTCTTT CASSLGGTANTEAFF TRBJ1-1 TRBV5-4 15 - TRBD1
TGCGCCAGCAGCCTGGGACAGGGTGGTGAGACCCAGTACTTC CASSLGQGGETQYF TRBJ2-5 TRBV5-1 14 - TRBD1
TGTGCCAGTAGTGGGGGAGGCCCCTCTGGGGCCAACGTCCTGACTTTC CASSGGGPSGANVLTF TRBJ2-6 TRBV19 16 - -
TGTGCCTGGAGTGCCTCCCTTACGGGAGAACTGTTTTTT CAWSASLTGELFF TRBJ1-4 TRBV30 13 - -
TGTGCCAGCAGCTTGGTCAGCGGGGGGGCCAATGAGCAGTTCTTC CASSLVSGGANEQFF TRBJ2-1 TRBV5-8 15 - TRBD2
TGCGCCAGCAGCCCGATGACTAGCGGGGCGGTGAGCTCCTACAATGAGCAGTTCTTC CASSPMTSGAVSSYNEQFF TRBJ2-1 TRBV4-1 19 - TRBD2
TGTGCCAGCCGTTTAGGGCCTGAAGCTTTCTTT CASRLGPEAFF TRBJ1-1 TRBV27 11 - -
TGCGCCAGCAGCCTTGGACAGGATAAAGATACGCAGTATTTT CASSLGQDKDTQYF TRBJ2-3 TRBV5-1 14 - TRBD1
TGCGCCAGCAGCCAAGCTTCGCAGGGCGGATACGAGCAGTACTTC CASSQASQGGYEQYF TRBJ2-7 TRBV4-1 15 - -
TGTGCCAGCAGCACGACAGGGCCCCCCCAAGAGACCCAGTACTTC CASSTTGPPQETQYF TRBJ2-5 TRBV7-3 15 - TRBD1
TGCGCCAGCAGCACCGGAGGGGGGGGATGGCAGTTCTTC CASSTGGGGWQFF TRBJ2-1 TRBV5-1 13 - -
TGTGCCTGGAGTGGGGGAGAGTACCAGCCCCAGCATTTT CAWSGGEYQPQHF TRBJ1-5 TRBV30 13 - -
TGCGCCAGCAGCTTGGATGGACGACAGGGGGGGGCCAACGTCCTGACTTTC CASSLDGRQGGANVLTF TRBJ2-6 TRBV5-1 17 - TRBD1
TGTGCCACCAGCAGAGATCCCCCAAGCTCCGGGATCACTGAAGCTTTCTTT CATSRDPPSSGITEAFF TRBJ1-1 TRBV15 17 - -
TGTGCCAGCAGTGAACTGGGCTTTACAGGCGTGGGGAACAATCAGCCCCAGCATTTT CASSELGFTGVGNNQPQHF TRBJ1-5 TRBV6-1 19 once -
TGTGCCAGCAGTTATGACAGAGGCACTGAAGCTTTCTTT CASSYDRGTEAFF TRBJ1-1 TRBV5-6 13 - -
TGTGCCAGCTCATCGTTGACAGGGGTCTACACCTTC CASSSLTGVYTF TRBJ1-2 TRBV18 12 - TRBD1
TGTGCCAGCAGCCAACAGGGACAGGCGAACACTGAAGCTTTCTTT CASSQQGQANTEAFF TRBJ1-1 TRBV4-2 15 - TRBD1
TGTGCCAGCAGCTTAAAGGGGGTGAACACTGAAGCTTTCTTT CASSLKGVNTEAFF TRBJ1-1 TRBV7-9 14 - -